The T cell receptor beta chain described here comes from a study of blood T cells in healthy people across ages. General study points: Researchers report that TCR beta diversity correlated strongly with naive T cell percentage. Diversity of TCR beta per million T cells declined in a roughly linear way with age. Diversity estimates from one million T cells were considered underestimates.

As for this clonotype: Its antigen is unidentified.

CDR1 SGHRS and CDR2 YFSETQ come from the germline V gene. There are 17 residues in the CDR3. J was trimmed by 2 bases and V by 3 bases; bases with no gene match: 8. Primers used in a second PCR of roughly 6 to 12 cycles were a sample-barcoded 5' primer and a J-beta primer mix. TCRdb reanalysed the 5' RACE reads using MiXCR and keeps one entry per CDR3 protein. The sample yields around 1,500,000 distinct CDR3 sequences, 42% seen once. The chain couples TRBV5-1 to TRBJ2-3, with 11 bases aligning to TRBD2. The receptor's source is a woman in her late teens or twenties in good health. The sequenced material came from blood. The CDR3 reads CASSSEPGLADTDTQYF. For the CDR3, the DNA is TGCGCCAGCAGCTCGGAGCCGGGACTAGCGGACACAGATACGCAGTATTTT.